One and the same sample provided the 14 T cell receptor beta chains below, sequenced in a study of T-cell memory formation after mild COVID-19. In TCRdb, the 5' RACE reads were re-called with MiXCR into one record per CDR3 protein. The top ten hold just over 3% of the sample, which has around 200,000 distinct CDR3 sequences, about 11% seen once. The sequenced sample was PBMCs or a T cell subset sorted from them (not recorded which). The receptor source for this set is a man younger than 30 who had mild COVID-19 (a few samples of this study predate the infection). Cell type and time point are not known.

V gene TRBV4-2 combines with J gene TRBJ1-1; D remains unclear. V shed 4 bases and J shed 0 bases, with 12 bases lying between them. CDR3 length: 15 amino acids. CDR1 and CDR2 from the germline V gene are LGHNA and YNFKEQ. The CDR3 coding sequence is TGTGCCAGCAGCCCACATGCCTCAGTGAACACTGAAGCTTTCTTT. This encodes CASSPHASVNTEAFF.

V is TRBV7-3 and J is TRBJ1-1; possibly TRBD1 for D (5 bases). Germline-derived CDR1 and CDR2 are SGHTA and FQGTGA. Trimming removed 5 bases from V and 0 bases from J, with 19 bases in between. The CDR3 consists of 17 residues. CDR3: CASSPGGYLNLNTEAFF. The CDR3 bases are TGTGCCAGCAGCCCCGGGGGTTACCTCAATTTGAACACTGAAGCTTTCTTT.

This clonotype came up many times. The rearrangement links TRBV5-1 to TRBJ2-5, with TRBD1 matching over 8 bases. The V segment lost 0 bases and the J segment 4 bases; nucleotides outside the gene matches: 11. This CDR3 has 17 residues. Germline values: CDR1 SGHRS, CDR2 YFSETQ. The CDR3 protein is CASSLEGIRDRIETQYF. The CDR3 region has the DNA TGCGCCAGCAGCTTGGAGGGAATACGGGACAGGATAGAGACCCAGTACTTC.

V usage is TRBV12-3 or TRBV12-4 and J usage is TRBJ1-6, with no clear D. Between the trimmed V and J ends, which lost 9 bases and 7 bases, there was a span of 16 bases. This CDR3 contains 14 residues. CDR3 sequence: CASRLGVGNSPLHF. CDR3 bases: TGTGCCAGTAGGCTCGGAGTGGGGAATTCACCCCTCCACTTT.

CDR3 sequence (DNA): TGTGCCAGCCACTCCTCCGGGCTAGCGGGGGCTCGTGAGCAGTTCTTC. Translated: CASHSSGLAGAREQFF. V is TRBV7-9 and J is TRBJ2-1; 10 nucleotides line up with TRBD2. Germline trimming cut 8 bases from V and 9 bases from J; bases unmatched to any gene: 16. Germline-derived CDR1 and CDR2 are SEHNR and FQNEAQ (reference sequence). The CDR3 has 16 residues.

The J gene is TRBJ2-1, the V gene TRBV14; D not resolved. This CDR3 region has 13 residues. V was shortened by 1 base and J by 3 bases, with 4 bases between the two germline ends. Per germline, CDR1 SGHDN and CDR2 FVKESK. The CDR3 DNA is TGTGCCAGCAGCCAAGGGTTCTACAATGAGCAGTTCTTC. It encodes CASSQGFYNEQFF.

This clonotype was counted a few times. The chain is built from TRBV20-1 and TRBJ1-1, with TRBD1 matching over 7 bases. V shed 6 bases and J 0 bases; nucleotides not matched to a gene: 10. CDR3 length equals 15 residues. CDR1 is DFQATT and CDR2 is SNEGSKA in the germline V gene (reference sequence). CDR3 sequence reads: CSAPREGQMNTEAFF. DNA for the CDR3: TGCAGTGCCCCGAGGGAGGGACAGATGAACACTGAAGCTTTCTTT.

CDR3: CASSSLTGDTDTQYF. In DNA form, the CDR3 reads TGCGCCAGCAGCTCGCTGACAGGGGACACAGATACGCAGTATTTT. The chain combines TRBV5-1 with TRBJ2-3, with 8 bases fitting TRBD1. Germline values: CDR1 SGHRS, CDR2 YFSETQ. This CDR3 region has 15 residues. The junction had 5 bases not matched to a gene; V was cut back by 3 bases and J by 2 bases.

This chain joins TRBV7-2 and TRBJ2-1, with TRBD1 matching over 11 bases. V was pared by 2 bases and J by 5 bases, with 2 bases of the junction left unmatched. Per germline, CDR1 SGHTA and CDR2 FQGNSA. There are 15 residues in the CDR3. The CDR3 loop is CASSLRTGGHNEQFF. CDR3 sequence (DNA): TGTGCCAGCAGCTTAAGGACAGGGGGCCACAATGAGCAGTTCTTC.

This clonotype was counted at least ten times. The rearrangement joins TRBV7-2 to TRBJ2-5; TRBD2 agrees at 9 bases. V dropped 1 base and J dropped 4; count of bases not matched to a gene: 7. CDR3 size: 16 residues. Germline assignment: CDR1 SGHTA and CDR2 FQGNSA. CDR3 amino acids: CASSLGNSGGRETQYF. CDR3 nucleotide sequence: TGTGCCAGCAGCTTAGGAAACAGCGGGGGGAGAGAGACCCAGTACTTC. Using reference TRBV7-2 and TRBJ2-5 for the parts outside the CDR3, the full variable domain is GAGVSQSPSNKVTEKGKDVELRCDPISGHTALYWYRQSLGQGLEFLIYFQGNSAPDKSGLPSDRFSAERTGGSVSTLTIQRTQQEDSAVYLCASSLGNSGGRETQYFGPGTRLLVL.

The sample holds a few counts of this clonotype. This sequence joins TRBV7-2 and TRBJ2-5; unclear D gene. Germline CDR1 reads SGHTA; CDR2 reads FQGNSA. This CDR3 contains 16 residues. V was trimmed by 1 base and J by 5 bases, leaving 17 bases between them. CDR3 in amino acids: CASSLDPRRLWETQYF. DNA of the CDR3: TGTGCCAGCAGCTTAGACCCCCGTCGGCTGTGGGAGACCCAGTACTTC.

This clonotype was detected only a few times. This chain connects TRBV5-1 to TRBJ1-1; D might be TRBD1 (6 bases). Trimming took off 4 bases at V and 4 bases at J, with 11 bases between the two ends. The CDR3 has 13 amino acids. The germline gives CDR1 SGHRS, CDR2 YFSETQ. CDR3 nucleotides: TGCGCCAGCAGCAAGACCAGGGGCACTGAAGCTTTCTTT. Amino acid sequence: CASSKTRGTEAFF. The whole variable domain, filled in from reference TRBV5-1 and TRBJ1-1, reads KAGVTQTPRYLIKTRGQQVTLSCSPISGHRSVSWYQQTPGQGLQFLFEYFSETQRNKGNFPGRFSGRQFSNSRSEMNVSTLELGDSALYLCASSKTRGTEAFFGQGTRLTVV.

This chain connects TRBV9 to TRBJ2-3; D might be TRBD2 (5 bases). CDR3 length equals 15 residues. Germline-derived CDR1 and CDR2 are SGDLS and YYNGEE. V lost 1 base, J lost 0 bases, and 9 bases lay in between. CDR3 sequence (DNA): TGTGCCAGCAGCGTAAGAGCGGTTAGCACAGATACGCAGTATTTT. This sequence encodes CASSVRAVSTDTQYF.

The genes are TRBV27 and TRBJ2-5; D uncertain. The germline gives CDR1 MNHEY, CDR2 SMNVEV (reference sequence). The CDR3 consists of 15 residues. V lost 3 bases, J lost 5 bases, and 16 bases lay in between. The CDR3 bases are TGTGCCAGCAGTTTTCTCGTCGAAGATGTGGAGACCCAGTACTTC. It encodes CASSFLVEDVETQYF.